This is a list of T cell receptor beta chains from one sample in a study of response to subunit inactivated influenza vaccine. One entry per CDR3 protein, called by TCRdb with MiXCR from the RT-PCR reads. This sample has about 180,000 distinct CDR3 sequences; around 10% occur once, and the top ten carry roughly a third. The starting material was CD8+ T cells sorted from PBMCs, obtained about 23 months after vaccination. The receptors derive from a man between 50 and 70 years old who received an inactivated influenza vaccine. Each CDR3 is given with its conserved first and last residue. Fields, in order: J gene, clone size, D gene, V gene, CDR3 protein, CDR3 DNA. The D gene is left open where the match is weak. Clone size, where shown, is once, few, many, or a class for clones that have expanded.

j_gene: TRBJ2-7; abundance: .; d_gene: .; v_gene: TRBV9; CDR3aa: CASSAENTRGYEQYF; CDR3nt: TGTGCCAGCAGCGCTGAAAATACCCGGGGCTACGAGCAGTACTTC
j_gene: TRBJ1-3; abundance: many; d_gene: .; v_gene: TRBV7-9; CDR3aa: CASSLVGAGNTIYF; CDR3nt: TGTGCCAGCAGCTTAGTCGGGGCTGGAAACACCATATATTTT
j_gene: TRBJ2-5; abundance: .; d_gene: TRBD2; v_gene: TRBV3-1; CDR3aa: CASSQGAGGALETQYF; CDR3nt: TGTGCCAGCAGCCAAGGTGCGGGGGGCGCCCTAGAGACCCAGTACTTC
j_gene: TRBJ2-5; abundance: .; d_gene: .; v_gene: TRBV28; CDR3aa: CASSGRGNRETQYF; CDR3nt: TGTGCCAGCAGTGGGAGGGGGAATAGGGAGACCCAGTACTTC
j_gene: TRBJ2-1; abundance: many; d_gene: TRBD2; v_gene: TRBV24-1; CDR3aa: CATSSGRLYNEQFF; CDR3nt: TGTGCCACTAGTAGCGGGAGGCTCTACAATGAGCAGTTCTTC
j_gene: TRBJ2-3; abundance: few; d_gene: .; v_gene: TRBV15; CDR3aa: CATSRANLSDLTDTQYF; CDR3nt: TGTGCCACCAGCAGAGCCAATTTGAGCGATCTCACAGATACGCAGTATTTT
j_gene: TRBJ2-1; abundance: many; d_gene: .; v_gene: TRBV7-9; CDR3aa: CASSLARLLPLQFF; CDR3nt: TGTGCCAGCAGCTTAGCGCGACTATTACCTTTGCAGTTCTTC
j_gene: TRBJ2-1; abundance: few; d_gene: .; v_gene: TRBV7-2; CDR3aa: CASSQVLGDNEQFF; CDR3nt: TGTGCCAGCAGCCAGGTTTTGGGGGACAATGAGCAGTTCTTC
j_gene: TRBJ2-5; abundance: .; d_gene: .; v_gene: TRBV11-2; CDR3aa: CASSLGGLGLQETQYF; CDR3nt: TGTGCCAGCAGCTTAGGGGGATTAGGGCTCCAAGAGACCCAGTACTTC
j_gene: TRBJ1-2; abundance: .; d_gene: TRBD1; v_gene: TRBV20-1; CDR3aa: CSARGGDRPIIGYTF; CDR3nt: TGCAGTGCTAGAGGAGGGGACAGGCCCATTATCGGCTACACCTTC
j_gene: TRBJ2-3; abundance: .; d_gene: .; v_gene: TRBV11-2; CDR3aa: CASSVGLGAPTDTQYF; CDR3nt: TGTGCCAGCAGCGTCGGACTTGGAGCACCTACAGATACGCAGTATTTT